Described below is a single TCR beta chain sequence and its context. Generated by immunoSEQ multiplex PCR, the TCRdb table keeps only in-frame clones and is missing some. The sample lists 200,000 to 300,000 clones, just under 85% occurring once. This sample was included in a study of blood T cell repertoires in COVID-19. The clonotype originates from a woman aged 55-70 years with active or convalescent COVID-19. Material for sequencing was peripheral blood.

The CDR3 is CASIGQGVPNSPLHF. CDR3 DNA sequence: TGTGCCAGCATAGGACAGGGTGTTCCCAATTCACCCCTCCACTTT. The chain joins TRBV28 to TRBJ1-6; 8 bases map to TRBD1. Germline loops: CDR1 MDHEN, CDR2 SYDVKM. After removal of 7 bases from V and 7 bases from J, the junction contained 9 bases not matched to a gene. This CDR3 contains 15 residues.